This T cell receptor (beta chain) was recorded in a study of T cell clones after liver transplantation (dated by TCRdb to the late 2010s). Concerning the study at large: The samples were obtained from ITN030ST, a randomized trial that attempted immunosuppression withdrawal within 2 years after liver transplantation. To count as tolerant, a recipient had to stay completely off immunosuppression for at least one year without liver enzymes climbing beyond twice the upper limit of normal. Third party-reactive TCRbeta sequences were also identified from pre-transplant MLRs to serve as an antigen-independent comparator for donor-reactive sequences. Subjects received no induction therapy and standard immunosuppression until randomization at 12-24 months post-transplant. Blood samples were collected pre-transplant, pre-randomization before withdrawal, and post-randomization after either full withdrawal or failed withdrawal. After a pre-transplant mixed lymphocyte reaction, TCRbeta sequencing was used to pinpoint donor-reactive T cell clones, which were subsequently tracked in post-transplant blood. Of the eight recipients, a few were HCV-positive, while the remaining recipients had been transplanted for non-autoimmune, non-viral indications. Of the 8 liver transplant recipients making up the studied cohort, 3 were classified as tolerant and 5 as non-tolerant. Study-wide conclusions, independent of this receptor: Since no allograft tissue specimens were available, donor-reactive T cells may have migrated into the graft instead of being deleted. Because of small, heterogeneous patient numbers and non-standardized post-transplant time points, the conclusions were only preliminary. In most of the 8 subjects, regardless of tolerance or HCV status, circulating donor-reactive CD4 TCRbeta sequences dropped significantly post-transplant. When repertoire turnover was taken into account, detection of donor-reactive sequences was significantly reduced in 7 of 8 subjects for CD4 and in 8 of 8 subjects for CD8. Low numbers of available donor cells limited the measurable donor-reactive repertoire in a couple of subjects. The decline in donor-reactive sequences exceeded the decline in third party-reactive sequences, suggesting partial antigen-specific deletion that was unrelated to withdrawal success.

High-throughput TCRbeta CDR3 sequencing of frozen genomic DNA was performed by immunoSEQ, with PCR amplification, mapping, bias correction and internal controls included. In the source study's methods: Only productive rearrangements were retained, with each unique TCRbeta sequence defined by its CDR3 nucleotide sequence together with its V and J gene. A sequence counted as donor-reactive only if the sequence showed at least 5-fold expansion in CFSE-low cells compared with unstimulated pre-transplant cells and had a frequency of at least 0.01%. Per-subject minimum frequency thresholds, based on the lowest-template unstimulated sample, ensured at least 90% detection power. Jensen-Shannon divergence between the top 1000 TCRbeta sequences post-transplant and pre-transplant was used to measure repertoire turnover. Two-sided Fisher's exact tests were used to test for changes in the detection of donor-reactive sequences. Not all clones reach the TCRdb copy of this immuneACCESS table, which keeps in-frame sequences only. Checked studies attribute under half of the gap to unresolved V genes and leave the rest unexplained. The D gene and trimming were derived from the DNA, and the V and J assignments and clone size from that table. Across this sample there are about 75,000 clones, with roughly 80% seen only once. The ten biggest clones cover 2% to 2.5% of the sample.

Comment on this clone: What antigen it recognizes has not been identified. Base qualities are not recorded, but no much larger clone differs from it by a single base.

Unstimulated PBMCs, after thawing, were stained for CD3, CD4 and CD8 and then FACS-sorted into CD3+CD4+ and CD3+CD8+ populations. Each of the 8 studied subjects was randomized to immunosuppression withdrawal. The Qiagen DNeasy Blood and Tissue Kit was used for genomic DNA isolation. From cysteine to phenylalanine, the CDR3 is 14 amino acids long. Just the 42-base CDR3 DNA is kept, in frame starting at base 1. V is pruned by 7 bases and J by 1 base, leaving 5 bases of the junction without a gene match. From the germline V gene, CDR1 is KGHSH and CDR2 is LQKENI. Sequencing used CD4+ T cells from blood, obtained about 50 months after liver transplant. This clonotype originated in a human patient who received a liver transplant. Some T cells may derive from the graft donor when a transplant has been performed. The chain links TRBV18 with TRBJ1-1, with TRBD1 matching 8 junction bases. The nucleotides read TGTGCCAGCTTGAAAGGGACAGGGAACACTGAAGCTTTCTTT. The encoded protein is CASLKGTGNTEAFF. This CDR3, with the reference TRBV18 and TRBJ1-1 proteins standing in past its ends, gives the full variable domain NAGVMQNPRHLVRRRGQEARLRCSPMKGHSHVYWYRQLPEEGLKFMVYLQKENIIDESGMPKERFSAEFPKEGPSILRIQQVVRGDSAAYFCASLKGTGNTEAFFGQGTRLTVV.